The next 15 T cell receptor beta chains were all read from a single sample in a study of T cell responses to AZD1222 COVID-19 vaccine. This table comes from immunoSEQ multiplex PCR, and its TCRdb copy is limited to in-frame clones, with some not included. The table has approximately 45,000 clones, around nine tenths seen once; the top ten hold roughly 1.1%. The sequencing used peripheral blood, collected 28 days after the second AZD1222 dose. The receptors here all came from an adult who received the AZD1222 COVID-19 vaccine.

The J gene is TRBJ2-2, the V gene TRBV25-1; D assignment may be TRBD1 or TRBD2 (5 bases each). This CDR3 has 18 amino acids. In germline, CDR1 is MGHDK, CDR2 SYGVNS. V lost 3 bases, J lost 0 bases, and 17 bases lay in between. The CDR3 bases are TGTGCCAGCAGTGATATCCGGGACCCCTTCACGAACACCGGGGAGCTGTTTTTT. Translation: CASSDIRDPFTNTGELFF.

This chain uses TRBV9 with TRBJ2-7; tentative D call: TRBD2 (5 bases). The CDR3 has 16 amino acids. Deletions cut 0 bases from V and 6 bases from J, with 19 bases between. From germline, CDR1 is SGDLS and CDR2 YYNGEE. CDR3 DNA sequence: TGTGCCAGCAGCGTAGGGGCAACGGGGTTGGACTCCGAGCAGTACTTC. Protein: CASSVGATGLDSEQYF.

This sequence joins TRBV14 and TRBJ1-1; D uncertain. CDR3 size: 15 residues. V shed 1 base and J shed 1 base, with 10 bases lying between them. Looked up from germline, CDR1 is SGHDN and CDR2 is FVKESK. The DNA for the CDR3 is TGTGCCAGCAGCCAAGTAAGAGCTCAGAACACTGAAGCTTTCTTT. Its protein is CASSQVRAQNTEAFF.

The genes are TRBV19 and TRBJ1-2, with D uncertain. The V gene lost 5 bases and the J gene lost 0 bases, with 16 bases spanning the gap. Germline loops: CDR1 LNHDA, CDR2 SQIVND (reference sequence). The CDR3 length is 16 residues. CDR3 loop: CASSVLVGAANYGYTF. The CDR3 coding sequence is TGTGCCAGTAGTGTGTTGGTTGGCGCCGCTAACTATGGCTACACCTTC. Full variable domain (missing parts from reference TRBV19 and TRBJ1-2): DGGITQSPKYLFRKEGQNVTLSCEQNLNHDAMYWYRQDPGQGLRLIYYSQIVNDFQKGDIAEGYSVSREKKESFPLTVTSAQKNPTAFYLCASSVLVGAANYGYTFGSGTRLTVV.

This chain links TRBV7-6 with TRBJ2-1, with TRBD2 identical over 14 bases. The germline V gene encodes CDR1 SGHVS and CDR2 FNYEAQ. After removal of 5 bases from V and 7 bases from J, the junction contained 13 bases not matched to a gene. CDR3 length equals 18 residues. The CDR3 here is CASSPMWAGTSGRNEQFF. CDR3 coding DNA: TGTGCCAGCAGCCCTATGTGGGCTGGGACTAGCGGGAGAAATGAGCAGTTCTTC.

V gene TRBV7-2 combines with J gene TRBJ1-5, with D unresolved. The CDR3 runs 12 residues. The V end lost 0 bases, the J end lost 7 bases, and 4 bases lay between the germline ends. Germline V gene sequence: CDR1 SGHTA, CDR2 FQGNSA. The CDR3 region is CASSLAGQPQHF. CDR3 coding DNA: TGTGCCAGCAGCTTAGCAGGACAGCCCCAGCATTTT. The whole variable domain, remainder taken from reference TRBV7-2 and TRBJ1-5, is GAGVSQSPSNKVTEKGKDVELRCDPISGHTALYWYRQSLGQGLEFLIYFQGNSAPDKSGLPSDRFSAERTGGSVSTLTIQRTQQEDSAVYLCASSLAGQPQHFGDGTRLSIL.

The rearrangement uses TRBV6-2 or TRBV6-3 and TRBJ1-5, with D possibly being TRBD1 (5 bases). Germline lookup yields CDR1 MNHEY and CDR2 SVGEGT. This CDR3 comprises 14 residues. Trimming stripped 6 bases from V and 4 bases from J, with 13 bases between. The CDR3 spells CASSDRLRNQPQHF. The DNA of the CDR3 is TGTGCCAGCAGCGACAGATTGCGGAATCAGCCCCAGCATTTT.

The chain links TRBV2 to TRBJ2-5, with D maybe TRBD1 (6 bases). CDR1 and CDR2 (germline): SNHLY, FYNNEI. The V end was cut by 3 bases, the J end by 7 bases, with 15 bases between. This CDR3 contains 14 residues. The CDR3 DNA reads as TGTGCCAGCAGTGATCCGTCAGGGGCCGGGACCCAGTACTTC. It codes for CASSDPSGAGTQYF.

This clone has more than one count but fewer than ten. The J gene is TRBJ1-1, the V gene TRBV2; possibly TRBD1 for D (5 bases). From germline, CDR1 is SNHLY and CDR2 FYNNEI. The length of the CDR3 is 14 residues. V was pared by 6 bases and J by 0 bases, with 11 bases between. CDR3 nucleotides: TGTGCCAGCAGGCGGGACGTGATGAACACTGAAGCTTTCTTT. This translates into CASRRDVMNTEAFF.

The sample holds one count of this clone. The V gene is TRBV14, the J gene TRBJ2-5; D is uncertain. This CDR3 has 15 amino acids. Germline CDR1 and CDR2: SGHDN and FVKESK. The ends were cut back, 2 bases at V and 0 bases at J, with 10 bases in the middle. In DNA, the CDR3 is TGTGCCAGCAGCCAAATGGCGTGGTACCAAGAGACCCAGTACTTC. Translation gives CASSQMAWYQETQYF.

This chain uses TRBV14 with TRBJ2-7; TRBD1 is a possible D gene (5 bases). CDR3 length equals 15 residues. V shed 0 bases and J shed 0 bases, with 9 bases lying between them. From germline, CDR1 is SGHDN and CDR2 FVKESK. The DNA of the CDR3 is TGTGCCAGCAGCCAAGAGTCGACAGTCTCCTACGAGCAGTACTTC. Residues: CASSQESTVSYEQYF.

The chain carries TRBV5-1 and TRBJ2-2, with D possibly TRBD2 on 5 matching bases. Trimming pared 0 bases from V and 3 bases from J, leaving 12 bases between. This CDR3 is 16 amino acids long. CDR1 and CDR2 from the germline V gene are SGHRS and YFSETQ. In DNA form, the CDR3 reads TGCGCCAGCAGCTTGGCCGAACTAGGAGACACCGGGGAGCTGTTTTTT. Translated: CASSLAELGDTGELFF.

The CDR3 reads CASSFLWDREQAYEQYF. CDR3 nucleotides: TGTGCCAGCAGCTTTTTGTGGGATCGCGAGCAGGCCTACGAGCAGTACTTC. The genes are TRBV5-6 and TRBJ2-7, with D uncertain. The CDR3 is 17 amino acids. The V end was cut by 2 bases, the J end by 2 bases, with 20 bases between. From germline, CDR1 is SGHDT and CDR2 YYEEEE.

V gene TRBV10-1 combines with J gene TRBJ1-1, with TRBD1 as a possible D gene (5 bases). There are 13 residues in the CDR3. The V end lost 8 bases, the J end lost 5 bases, and 15 bases lay between the germline ends. Germline V CDR1 and CDR2: WNHNN, SYGVQD (reference sequence). In DNA, the CDR3 is TGCGCCAGCCAAAGCTCAGGGCGGACTGAAGCTTTCTTT. This sequence encodes CASQSSGRTEAFF.

This clone was found once. The rearrangement uses TRBV11-2 and TRBJ1-1; D ambiguous. The CDR3 sequence is 15 residues long. Germline CDR1 is SGHAT and CDR2 is FQNNGV. V lost 2 bases and J lost 5, with 15 bases in between. In DNA form, the CDR3 reads TGTGCCAGCAGCTTAAAGAGAACCAGTCGGACTGAAGCTTTCTTT. This gives the protein CASSLKRTSRTEAFF.